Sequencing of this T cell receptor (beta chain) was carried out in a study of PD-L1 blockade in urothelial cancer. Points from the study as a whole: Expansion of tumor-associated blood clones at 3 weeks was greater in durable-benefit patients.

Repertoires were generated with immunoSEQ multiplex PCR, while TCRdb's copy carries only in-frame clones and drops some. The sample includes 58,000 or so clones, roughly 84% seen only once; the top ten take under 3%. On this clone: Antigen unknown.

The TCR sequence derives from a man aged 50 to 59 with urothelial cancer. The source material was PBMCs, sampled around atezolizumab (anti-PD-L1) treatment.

The CDR3 nucleotides are TGCGCCAGCGCTCGGCTAGCGGGAAGCACAGATACGCAGTATTTT. Its translation is CASARLAGSTDTQYF. The rearrangement links TRBV4-1 to TRBJ2-3; 9 bases map to TRBD2. The ends lost 8 bases at V and 0 bases at J; junction bases unmatched: 6. The CDR3 has 15 amino acids. Germline CDR1 MGHRA, CDR2 YSYEKL.